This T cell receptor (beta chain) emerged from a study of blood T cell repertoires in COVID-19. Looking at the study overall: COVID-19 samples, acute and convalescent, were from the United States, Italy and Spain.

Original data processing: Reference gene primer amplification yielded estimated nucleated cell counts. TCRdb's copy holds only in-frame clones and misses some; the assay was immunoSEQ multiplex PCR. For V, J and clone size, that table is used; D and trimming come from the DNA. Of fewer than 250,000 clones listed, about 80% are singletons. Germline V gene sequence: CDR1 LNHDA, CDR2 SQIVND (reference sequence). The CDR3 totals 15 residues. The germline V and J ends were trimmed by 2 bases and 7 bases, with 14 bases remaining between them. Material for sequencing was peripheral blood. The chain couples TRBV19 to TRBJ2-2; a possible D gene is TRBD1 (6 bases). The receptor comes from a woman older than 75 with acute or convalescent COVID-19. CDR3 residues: CASSINAGAIGELFF. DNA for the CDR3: TGTGCCAGTAGTATAAACGCAGGGGCTATCGGGGAGCTGTTTTTT. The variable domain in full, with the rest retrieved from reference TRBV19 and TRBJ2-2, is DGGITQSPKYLFRKEGQNVTLSCEQNLNHDAMYWYRQDPGQGLRLIYYSQIVNDFQKGDIAEGYSVSREKKESFPLTVTSAQKNPTAFYLCASSINAGAIGELFFGEGSRLTVL.